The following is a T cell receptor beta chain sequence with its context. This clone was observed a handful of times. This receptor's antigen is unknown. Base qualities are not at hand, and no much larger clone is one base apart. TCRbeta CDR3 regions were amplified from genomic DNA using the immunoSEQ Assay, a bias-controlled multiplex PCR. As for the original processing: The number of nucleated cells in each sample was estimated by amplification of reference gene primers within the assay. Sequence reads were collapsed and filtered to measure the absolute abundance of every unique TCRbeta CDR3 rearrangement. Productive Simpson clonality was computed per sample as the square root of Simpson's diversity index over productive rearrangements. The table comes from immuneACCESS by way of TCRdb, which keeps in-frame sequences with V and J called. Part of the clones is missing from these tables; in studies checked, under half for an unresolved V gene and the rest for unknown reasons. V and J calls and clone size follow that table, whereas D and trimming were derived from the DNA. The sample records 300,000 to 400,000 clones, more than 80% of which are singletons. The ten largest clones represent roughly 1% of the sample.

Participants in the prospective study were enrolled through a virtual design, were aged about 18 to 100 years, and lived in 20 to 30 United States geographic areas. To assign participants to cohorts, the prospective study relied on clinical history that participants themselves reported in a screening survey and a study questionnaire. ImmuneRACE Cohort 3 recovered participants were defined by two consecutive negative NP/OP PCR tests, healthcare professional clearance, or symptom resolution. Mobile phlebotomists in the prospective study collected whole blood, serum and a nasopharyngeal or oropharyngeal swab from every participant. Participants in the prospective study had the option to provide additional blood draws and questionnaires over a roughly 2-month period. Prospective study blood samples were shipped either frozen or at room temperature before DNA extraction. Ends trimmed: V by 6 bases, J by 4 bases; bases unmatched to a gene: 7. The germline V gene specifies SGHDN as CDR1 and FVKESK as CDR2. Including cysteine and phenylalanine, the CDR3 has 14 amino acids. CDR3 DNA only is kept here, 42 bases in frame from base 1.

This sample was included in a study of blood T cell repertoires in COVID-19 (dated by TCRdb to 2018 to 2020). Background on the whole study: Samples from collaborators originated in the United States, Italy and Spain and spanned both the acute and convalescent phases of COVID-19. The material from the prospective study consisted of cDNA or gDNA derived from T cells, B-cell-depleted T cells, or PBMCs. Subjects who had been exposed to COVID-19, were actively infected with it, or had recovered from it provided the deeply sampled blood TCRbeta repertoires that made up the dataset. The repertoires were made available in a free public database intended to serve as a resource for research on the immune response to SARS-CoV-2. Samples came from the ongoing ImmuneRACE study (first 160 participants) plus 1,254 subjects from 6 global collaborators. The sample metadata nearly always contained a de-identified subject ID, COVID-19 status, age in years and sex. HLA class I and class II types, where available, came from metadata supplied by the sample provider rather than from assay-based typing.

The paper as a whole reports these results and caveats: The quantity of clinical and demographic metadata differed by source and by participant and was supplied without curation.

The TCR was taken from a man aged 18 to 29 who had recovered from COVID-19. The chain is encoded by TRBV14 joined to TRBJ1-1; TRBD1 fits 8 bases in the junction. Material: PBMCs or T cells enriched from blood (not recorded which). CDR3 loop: CASRQTGDGTEAFF. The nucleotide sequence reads TGTGCCAGCAGACAGACAGGGGACGGCACTGAAGCTTTCTTT.